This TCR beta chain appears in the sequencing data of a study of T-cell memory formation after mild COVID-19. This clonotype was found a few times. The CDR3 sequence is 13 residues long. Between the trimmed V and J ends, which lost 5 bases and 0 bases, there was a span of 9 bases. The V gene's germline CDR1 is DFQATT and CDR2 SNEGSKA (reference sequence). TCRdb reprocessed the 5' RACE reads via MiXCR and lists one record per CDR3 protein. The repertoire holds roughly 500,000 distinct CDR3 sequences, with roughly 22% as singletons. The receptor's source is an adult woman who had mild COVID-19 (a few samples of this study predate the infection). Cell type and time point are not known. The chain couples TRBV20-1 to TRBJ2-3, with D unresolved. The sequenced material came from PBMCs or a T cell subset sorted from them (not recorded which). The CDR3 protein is CSARYGSTDTQYF. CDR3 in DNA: TGCAGTGCTCGGTACGGGAGCACAGATACGCAGTATTTT.